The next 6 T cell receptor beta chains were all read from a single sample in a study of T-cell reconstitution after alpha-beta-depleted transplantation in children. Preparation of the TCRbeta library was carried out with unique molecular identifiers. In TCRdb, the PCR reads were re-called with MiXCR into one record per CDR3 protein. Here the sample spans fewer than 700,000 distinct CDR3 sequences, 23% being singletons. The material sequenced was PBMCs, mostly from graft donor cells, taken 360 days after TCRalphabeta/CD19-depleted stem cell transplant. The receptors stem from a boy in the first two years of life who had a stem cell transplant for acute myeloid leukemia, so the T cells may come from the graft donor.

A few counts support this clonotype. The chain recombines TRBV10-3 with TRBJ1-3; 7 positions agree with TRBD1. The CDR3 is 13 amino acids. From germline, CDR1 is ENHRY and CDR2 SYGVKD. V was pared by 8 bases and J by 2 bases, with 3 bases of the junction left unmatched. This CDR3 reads CAIGGTAGNTIYF. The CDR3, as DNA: TGTGCCATCGGAGGGACAGCTGGAAACACCATATATTTT.

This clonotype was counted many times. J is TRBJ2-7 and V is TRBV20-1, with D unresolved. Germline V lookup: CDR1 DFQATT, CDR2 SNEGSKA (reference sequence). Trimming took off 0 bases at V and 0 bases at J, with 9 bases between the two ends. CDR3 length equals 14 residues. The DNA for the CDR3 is TGCAGTGCTAGAGAAGGCAGCCTCTCCTACGAGCAGTACTTC. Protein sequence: CSAREGSLSYEQYF.

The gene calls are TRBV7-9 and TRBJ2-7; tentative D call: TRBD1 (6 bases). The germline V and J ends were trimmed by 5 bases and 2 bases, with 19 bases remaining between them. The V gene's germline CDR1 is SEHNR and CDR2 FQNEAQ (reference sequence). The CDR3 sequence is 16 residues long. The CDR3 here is CASSQTPGTSAYEQYF. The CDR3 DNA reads TGTGCCAGCAGCCAAACCCCCGGGACATCAGCCTACGAGCAGTACTTC.

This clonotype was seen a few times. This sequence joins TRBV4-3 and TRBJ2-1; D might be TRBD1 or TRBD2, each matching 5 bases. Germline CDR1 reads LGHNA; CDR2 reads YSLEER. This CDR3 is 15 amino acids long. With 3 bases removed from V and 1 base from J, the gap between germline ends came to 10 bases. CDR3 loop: CASSQSGQSYNEQFF. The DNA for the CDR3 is TGCGCCAGCAGCCAGTCGGGGCAATCCTACAATGAGCAGTTCTTC.

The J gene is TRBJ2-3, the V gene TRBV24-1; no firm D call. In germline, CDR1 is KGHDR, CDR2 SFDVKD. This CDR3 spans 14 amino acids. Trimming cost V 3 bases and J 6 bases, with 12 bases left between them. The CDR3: CATSDPTPLDTQYF. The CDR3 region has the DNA TGTGCCACCAGTGATCCGACCCCGTTGGATACGCAGTATTTT.

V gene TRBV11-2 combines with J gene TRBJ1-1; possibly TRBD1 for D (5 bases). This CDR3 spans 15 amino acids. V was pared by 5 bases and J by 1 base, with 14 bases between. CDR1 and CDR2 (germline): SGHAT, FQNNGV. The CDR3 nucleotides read TGTGCCAGCAGCATACACAGGCGAAAGAACACTGAAGCTTTCTTT. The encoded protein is CASSIHRRKNTEAFF. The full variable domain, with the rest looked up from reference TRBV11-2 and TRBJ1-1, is EAGVAQSPRYKIIEKRQSVAFWCNPISGHATLYWYQQILGQGPKLLIQFQNNGVVDDSQLPKDRFSAERLKGVDSTLKIQPAKLEDSAVYLCASSIHRRKNTEAFFGQGTRLTVV.